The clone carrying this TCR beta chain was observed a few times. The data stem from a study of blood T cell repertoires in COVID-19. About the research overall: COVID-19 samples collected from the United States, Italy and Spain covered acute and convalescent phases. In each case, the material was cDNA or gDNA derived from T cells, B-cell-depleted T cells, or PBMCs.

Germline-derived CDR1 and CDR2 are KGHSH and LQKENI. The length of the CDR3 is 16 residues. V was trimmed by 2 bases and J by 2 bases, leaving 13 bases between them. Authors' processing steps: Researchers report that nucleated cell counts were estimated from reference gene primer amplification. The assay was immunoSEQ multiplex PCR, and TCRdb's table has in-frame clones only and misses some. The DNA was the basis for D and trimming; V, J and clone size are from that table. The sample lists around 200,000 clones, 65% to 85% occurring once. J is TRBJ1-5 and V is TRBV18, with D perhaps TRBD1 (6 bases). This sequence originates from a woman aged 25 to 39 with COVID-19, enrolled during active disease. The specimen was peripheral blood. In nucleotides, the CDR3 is TGTGCCAGCTCACCAACAAAGGCAGGGGGCAATCAGCCCCAGCATTTT. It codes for CASSPTKAGGNQPQHF.